This T cell receptor beta chain was recovered during a study of shared clonotypes between healthy human individuals. Sequencing used immunoSEQ multiplex PCR; TCRdb keeps in-frame clones, though not all of them. The table lists some 2,500,000 clones, 90% to 95% of them singletons. As to this clone: Antigen specificity is unknown.

Findings and caveats of the study: Around 5% was the fraction of naive CD4 clonotypes found shared across several donors.

V was trimmed by 4 bases and J by 2 bases, leaving 6 bases between them. The CDR3 is 13 residues long. Germline V gene data show CDR1 as SGHRS and CDR2 as YFSETQ. This TCR was recovered from a man between 18 and 29 years old in good health. Some clones in this sample may be carry-over from other donors' samples. The chain has TRBV5-1 and TRBJ2-2; D not resolved. The source material was naive CD4+ T cells from PBMCs. The subset was: CD45RA+ positively selected. The DNA of the CDR3 is TGCGCCAGCAGCGCAGGCAACACCGGGGAGCTGTTTTTT. Translating it yields CASSAGNTGELFF.